One sample yielded the 7 T cell receptor beta chains listed below, sequenced in a study of blood T cell repertoires in COVID-19. The protocol was immunoSEQ multiplex PCR, while the TCRdb copy is restricted to in-frame clones and leaves out a portion. This table has about 210,000 clones, around 87% appearing once. The material sequenced was peripheral blood. These TCRs come from a man between 60 and 75 years old with acute or convalescent COVID-19.

The V call is TRBV15, the J call TRBJ1-2; 9 nucleotides match TRBD1. This CDR3 has 15 residues. V was clipped by 0 bases and J by 5 bases; unmatched bases: 4. Per the germline V gene, CDR1 is LNHNV and CDR2 is YYDKDF (reference sequence). CDR3 sequence reads: CATSREDRGEYGYTF. CDR3 DNA sequence: TGTGCCACCAGCAGAGAGGACAGGGGTGAATATGGCTACACCTTC.

This rearrangement joins TRBV7-9 to TRBJ2-3, with 7 positions matching TRBD2. The CDR3 is 16 residues long. The junction had 6 bases not matched to a gene; V was cut back by 1 base and J by 2 bases. Germline assignment: CDR1 SEHNR and CDR2 FQNEAQ (reference sequence). This chain's CDR3 is CASSLGKAGNTDTQYF. The CDR3 DNA reads TGTGCCAGCAGCTTAGGTAAAGCGGGGAACACAGATACGCAGTATTTT.

The chain recombines TRBV19 with TRBJ1-3, with TRBD1 as a possible D gene (5 bases). The CDR3 is 15 amino acids. Germline CDR1 and CDR2: LNHDA and SQIVND (reference sequence). The V and J ends lost 7 bases and 0 bases respectively, with 13 bases between them. The CDR3 coding sequence is TGTGCCAGTACCGCCAGCCAGGGCTCTGGAAACACCATATATTTT. Residues: CASTASQGSGNTIYF.

This CDR3 reads CASSLDSSGRSTEAFF. The CDR3 DNA sequence: TGTGCCAGCAGCTTAGATTCGTCAGGGCGGTCCACTGAAGCTTTCTTT. The genes are TRBV11-2 and TRBJ1-1; tentatively, D is TRBD1 (5 bases). The CDR3 has 16 amino acids. V lost 0 bases, J lost 4 bases, and 15 bases lay in between. Germline CDR1 is SGHAT and CDR2 is FQNNGV. The entire variable domain, with the rest obtained from reference TRBV11-2 and TRBJ1-1, is as follows: EAGVAQSPRYKIIEKRQSVAFWCNPISGHATLYWYQQILGQGPKLLIQFQNNGVVDDSQLPKDRFSAERLKGVDSTLKIQPAKLEDSAVYLCASSLDSSGRSTEAFFGQGTRLTVV.

This rearrangement joins TRBV15 to TRBJ1-2; D unresolved. In germline, CDR1 is LNHNV, CDR2 YYDKDF (reference sequence). V was trimmed by 0 bases and J by 8 bases, leaving 10 bases between them. The CDR3 loop spans 13 amino acids. The CDR3 region is CATSRDQVSGYTF. The CDR3 DNA sequence: TGTGCCACCAGCAGAGATCAGGTCAGCGGCTACACCTTC.

The chain carries TRBV28 and TRBJ2-7; 8 bases agree with TRBD1. Per the germline V gene, CDR1 is MDHEN and CDR2 is SYDVKM. J was trimmed by 3 bases and V by 4 bases; bases with no gene match: 11. CDR3 size: 16 residues. The CDR3 DNA reads as TGTGCCAGCAGTTCCCCGGGGCAGGGGGCAGTCTACGAGCAGTACTTC. Encoded protein: CASSSPGQGAVYEQYF.

The rearrangement uses TRBV6-2 or TRBV6-3 and TRBJ1-1; D is ambiguous. Germline assignment: CDR1 MNHEY and CDR2 SVGEGT. V shed 7 bases and J shed 5 bases, with 17 bases lying between them. The CDR3 contains 14 residues. The CDR3 nucleotides read TGTGCCAGCATCCCGGGGAGGGTTCAGACTGAAGCTTTCTTT. The encoded protein is CASIPGRVQTEAFF.